A selection of T cell receptor beta chains follows, all from one sample in a study of PD-1 blockade in mismatch repair-deficient tumors. Method: immunoSEQ multiplex PCR; TCRdb's copy keeps in-frame clones and lacks some. The sample gives 60,000 to 65,000 clones, about 87% of which show up once; approximately 13% is in the top ten. This sample comprised peripheral blood, obtained 52 weeks after starting pembrolizumab. These receptors were obtained from an adult with mismatch repair-deficient cancer. Each CDR3 is given with its conserved first and last residue. A D gene is named only where the DNA matches it firmly. Clone size is shown for a subset of rows, as once, few, many or a class of expanded clone.

abundance: NA; j_gene: TRBJ2-3; v_gene: TRBV27; d_gene: TRBD2; CDR3aa: CASSLSGRWTDTQYF; CDR3nt: TGTGCCAGCAGTTTAAGCGGGAGGTGGACAGATACGCAGTATTTT
abundance: NA; j_gene: TRBJ2-1; v_gene: TRBV27; d_gene: TRBD2; CDR3aa: CASSSWTSGEKYNEQFF; CDR3nt: TGTGCCAGCAGTTCGTGGACTAGCGGAGAAAAATACAATGAGCAGTTCTTC
abundance: NA; j_gene: TRBJ1-2; v_gene: TRBV29-1; d_gene: NA; CDR3aa: CSVEDGGSGDNYGYTF; CDR3nt: TGCAGCGTTGAAGATGGCGGTTCGGGGGATAACTATGGCTACACCTTC
abundance: NA; j_gene: TRBJ2-5; v_gene: TRBV5-6; d_gene: TRBD1; CDR3aa: CASSQGQGAITKTQYF; CDR3nt: TGTGCCAGCAGTCAAGGACAGGGGGCCATAACCAAGACCCAGTACTTC
abundance: NA; j_gene: TRBJ2-7; v_gene: TRBV19; d_gene: TRBD1; CDR3aa: CASSPRPQGAYEQYF; CDR3nt: TGTGCCAGTAGTCCGAGGCCCCAGGGGGCGTACGAGCAGTACTTC
abundance: once; j_gene: TRBJ2-1; v_gene: TRBV2; d_gene: TRBD1; CDR3aa: CASSHTRDRATNEQFF; CDR3nt: TGTGCCAGCAGCCACACCCGGGACAGGGCTACAAATGAGCAGTTCTTC
abundance: NA; j_gene: TRBJ2-7; v_gene: TRBV11-1; d_gene: TRBD1; CDR3aa: CASSFNMDRVFFEQYF; CDR3nt: TGTGCCAGCAGCTTTAATATGGACAGGGTCTTTTTCGAGCAGTACTTC
abundance: NA; j_gene: TRBJ1-2; v_gene: TRBV7-9; d_gene: NA; CDR3aa: CASSLGRGYGYTF; CDR3nt: TGTGCCAGCAGCTTAGGACGGGGCTATGGCTACACCTTC
abundance: NA; j_gene: TRBJ2-1; v_gene: TRBV28; d_gene: NA; CDR3aa: CASNAGRRNEQFF; CDR3nt: TGTGCCAGCAACGCAGGGAGGAGGAATGAGCAGTTCTTC
abundance: NA; j_gene: TRBJ2-7; v_gene: TRBV5-1; d_gene: NA; CDR3aa: CASSLASSSYEQYF; CDR3nt: TGCGCCAGCAGCTTGGCCAGTAGTTCCTACGAGCAGTACTTC
abundance: NA; j_gene: TRBJ1-1; v_gene: TRBV5-1; d_gene: NA; CDR3aa: CASSPSPLGGTEAFF; CDR3nt: TGCGCCAGCAGCCCCTCCCCCCTGGGGGGCACTGAAGCTTTCTTT
abundance: NA; j_gene: TRBJ1-1; v_gene: TRBV28; d_gene: TRBD1; CDR3aa: CASSANRGAEAFF; CDR3nt: TGTGCCAGCAGCGCCAACAGGGGCGCTGAAGCTTTCTTT
abundance: NA; j_gene: TRBJ2-7; v_gene: TRBV19; d_gene: NA; CDR3aa: CASSSAQGYSREQYF; CDR3nt: TGTGCCAGTAGCTCAGCACAGGGATATTCGCGCGAGCAGTACTTC
abundance: NA; j_gene: TRBJ1-2; v_gene: TRBV27; d_gene: NA; CDR3aa: CASSLAGNYGYTF; CDR3nt: TGTGCCAGCAGTTTGGCAGGAAACTATGGCTACACCTTC
abundance: NA; j_gene: TRBJ1-3; v_gene: TRBV4-1; d_gene: NA; CDR3aa: CASSHGTGGNTIYF; CDR3nt: TGCGCCAGCAGCCATGGGACGGGAGGAAACACCATATATTTT
abundance: NA; j_gene: TRBJ2-7; v_gene: TRBV10-3; d_gene: NA; CDR3aa: CASSKTGTNNYEQYF; CDR3nt: TGTGCCAGCAGCAAGACCGGGACAAACAACTACGAGCAGTACTTC
abundance: NA; j_gene: TRBJ2-7; v_gene: TRBV6-5; d_gene: NA; CDR3aa: CASSYSAPEQYF; CDR3nt: TGTGCCAGCAGTTACTCCGCTCCCGAGCAGTACTTC